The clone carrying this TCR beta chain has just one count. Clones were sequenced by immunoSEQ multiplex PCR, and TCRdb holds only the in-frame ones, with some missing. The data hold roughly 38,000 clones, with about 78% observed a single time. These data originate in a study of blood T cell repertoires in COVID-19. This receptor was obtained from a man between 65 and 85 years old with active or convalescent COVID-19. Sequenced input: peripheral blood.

The CDR3 coding sequence is TGTGCTTTCGACAGGTCCTTCCTCTCTGGGGCCAACGTCCTGACTTTC. Amino acids: CAFDRSFLSGANVLTF. The gene calls are TRBV30 and TRBJ2-6; D perhaps matches TRBD1 (6 bases). There are 16 residues in the CDR3. Germline CDR1 is GTSNPN and CDR2 is SVGIG (reference sequence).